This entry features one T cell receptor beta chain sequence. Only one count was recorded for this clone. Its antigen specificity is not known. Base qualities are missing; no much larger clone stands one base away. Each collaborating institution followed its own protocols to collect whole blood in K2EDTA tubes. For TCRbeta analysis, collaborators shipped samples as frozen whole blood, isolated PBMCs, or DNA extracted from either of those sample types. The data were obtained in a study of blood T cell repertoires in COVID-19 (dated by TCRdb to 2020 to 2022). Broadly, across the study: Collaborator samples came from the United States, Italy and Spain and covered acute and convalescent phases of COVID-19. The prospective study material was composed of cDNA or gDNA derived from T cells, B-cell-depleted T cells, or PBMCs. Deeply sampled blood TCRbeta repertoires from subjects exposed to, actively infected with, or recovered from COVID-19 were included in the dataset. The repertoires were released in a freely available public database intended as a resource for research on the immune response to SARS-CoV-2. Samples came from the ongoing ImmuneRACE study (first 160 participants) plus 1,254 subjects from 6 global collaborators. Sample metadata almost always included a de-identified subject ID, COVID-19 status, age in years and sex. Where available, HLA class I and class II types were obtained from metadata supplied by the sample provider rather than from assay-based typing.

TCRbeta CDR3 regions were amplified from genomic DNA using the immunoSEQ Assay, a bias-controlled multiplex PCR. From the authors' description of their analysis: Nucleated cell counts per sample were estimated from amplification of reference gene primers within the assay. Sequence reads were collapsed and filtered to measure the absolute abundance of every unique TCRbeta CDR3 rearrangement. For each sample, productive Simpson clonality was calculated as the square root of Simpson's diversity index over productive rearrangements. TCRdb took over this immuneACCESS table, retaining in-frame rearrangements with V and J assigned. Such tables are incomplete; in checked studies, under half of the missing clones stem from an unresolved V gene, and the remainder is unexplained. That table gives V, J and clone size, and the DNA gave D and trimming. In this sample the table shows 150,000 or so clones, around 88% of which occur a single time. The ten largest make up around 2.9% of the sample.

Spanning cysteine to phenylalanine, the CDR3 consists of 14 amino acids. Only the CDR3 DNA is retained, 42 bases long and in frame from the first base. V is pruned by 2 bases and J by 5 bases, leaving 5 bases of the junction without a gene match. As encoded in the germline V gene (reference sequence), CDR1 is MNHNY while CDR2 is SVGAGI. General conclusions and limits of the study: The quantity of clinical and demographic metadata differed by source and by participant and was supplied without curation.

The chain is encoded by TRBV6-6 joined to TRBJ2-5, with 7 bases aligning to TRBD1. The source is a man aged 55 to 70 with active or convalescent COVID-19. Sequences were obtained from peripheral blood. The sequence in DNA is TGTGCCAGCAGTTACCTGACAGGGACCGAGACCCAGTACTTC. It codes for CASSYLTGTETQYF.